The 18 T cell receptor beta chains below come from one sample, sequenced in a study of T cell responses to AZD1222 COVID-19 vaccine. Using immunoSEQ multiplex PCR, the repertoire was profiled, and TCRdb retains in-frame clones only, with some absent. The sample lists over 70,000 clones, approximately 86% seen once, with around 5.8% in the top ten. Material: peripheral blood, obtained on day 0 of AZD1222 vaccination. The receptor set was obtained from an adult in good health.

This CDR3 reads CASSVSGGKGSGNTIYF. CDR3 bases: TGTGCCAGCAGCGTCTCAGGGGGCAAGGGCTCTGGAAACACCATATATTTT. V usage is TRBV9 and J usage is TRBJ1-3, with 8 positions matching TRBD1. The CDR3 contains 17 residues. Unmatched junction bases numbered 7, after V lost 2 bases and J lost 0 bases. CDR1 SGDLS and CDR2 YYNGEE come from the germline V gene.

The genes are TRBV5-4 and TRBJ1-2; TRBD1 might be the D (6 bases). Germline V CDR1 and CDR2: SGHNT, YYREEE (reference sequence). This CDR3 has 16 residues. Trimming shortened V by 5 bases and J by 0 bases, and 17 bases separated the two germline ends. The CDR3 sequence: CASRQGGTRTNYGYTF. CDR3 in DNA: TGTGCCAGCAGGCAGGGCGGGACAAGAACTAACTATGGCTACACCTTC.

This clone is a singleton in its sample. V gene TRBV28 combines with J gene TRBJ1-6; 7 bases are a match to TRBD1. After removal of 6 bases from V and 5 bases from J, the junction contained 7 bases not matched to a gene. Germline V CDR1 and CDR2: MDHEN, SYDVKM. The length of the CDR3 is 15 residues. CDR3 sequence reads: CASRRGGQNNSPLHF. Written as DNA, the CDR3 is TGTGCCAGCAGGCGGGGGGGACAGAATAATTCACCCCTCCACTTT.

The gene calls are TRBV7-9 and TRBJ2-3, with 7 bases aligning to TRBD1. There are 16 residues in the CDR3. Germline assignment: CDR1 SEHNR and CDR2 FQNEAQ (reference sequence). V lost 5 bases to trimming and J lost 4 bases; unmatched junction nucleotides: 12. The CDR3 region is CASSPPTGDAADTQYF. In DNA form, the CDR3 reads TGTGCCAGCAGCCCGCCTACAGGGGACGCGGCAGATACGCAGTATTTT. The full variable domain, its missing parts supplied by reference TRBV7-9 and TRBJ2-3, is DTGVSQNPRHKITKRGQNVTFRCDPISEHNRLYWYRQTLGQGPEFLTYFQNEAQLEKSRLLSDRFSAERPKGSFSTLEIQRTEQGDSAMYLCASSPPTGDAADTQYFGPGTRLTVL.

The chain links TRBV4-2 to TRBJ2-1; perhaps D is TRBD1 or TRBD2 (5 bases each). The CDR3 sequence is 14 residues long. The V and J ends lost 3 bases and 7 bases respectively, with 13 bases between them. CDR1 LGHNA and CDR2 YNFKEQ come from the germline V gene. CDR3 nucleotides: TGTGCCAGCAGCCATGAGGCCGAGGGGAATGAGCAGTTCTTC. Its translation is CASSHEAEGNEQFF.

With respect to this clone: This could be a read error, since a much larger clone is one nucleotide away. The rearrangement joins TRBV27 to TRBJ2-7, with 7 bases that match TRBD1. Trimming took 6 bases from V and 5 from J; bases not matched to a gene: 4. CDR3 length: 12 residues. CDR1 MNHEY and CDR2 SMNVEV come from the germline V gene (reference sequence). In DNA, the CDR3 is TGTGCCAGCAGCGACAGGGCCCACGAGCAGTACTTC. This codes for CASSDRAHEQYF.

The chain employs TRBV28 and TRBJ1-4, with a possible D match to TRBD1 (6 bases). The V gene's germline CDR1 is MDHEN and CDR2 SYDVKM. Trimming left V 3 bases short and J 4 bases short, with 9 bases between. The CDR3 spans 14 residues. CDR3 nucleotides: TGTGCCAGCAGTTTTACAGGGAGTAATGAAAAACTGTTTTTT. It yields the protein CASSFTGSNEKLFF.

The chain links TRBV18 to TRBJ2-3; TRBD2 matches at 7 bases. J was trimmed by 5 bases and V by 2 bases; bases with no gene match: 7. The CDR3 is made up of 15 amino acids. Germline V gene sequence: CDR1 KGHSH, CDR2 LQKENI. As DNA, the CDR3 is TGTGCCAGCTCACCAATACTAGCGAAGTTAGATACGCAGTATTTT. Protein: CASSPILAKLDTQYF.

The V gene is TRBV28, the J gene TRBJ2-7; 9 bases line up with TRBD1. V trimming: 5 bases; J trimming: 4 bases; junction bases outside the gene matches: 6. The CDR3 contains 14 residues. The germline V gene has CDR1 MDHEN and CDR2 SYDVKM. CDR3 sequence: CASSNTGGGYEQYF. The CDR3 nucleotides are TGTGCCAGCAGTAACACAGGGGGCGGGTACGAGCAGTACTTC.

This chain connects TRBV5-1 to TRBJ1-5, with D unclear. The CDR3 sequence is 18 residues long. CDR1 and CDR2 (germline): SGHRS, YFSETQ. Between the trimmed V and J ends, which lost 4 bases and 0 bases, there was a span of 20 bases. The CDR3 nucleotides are TGCGCCAGCAGCCCCGAAGCCTTGGACTCAGCTAGCAATCAGCCCCAGCATTTT. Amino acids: CASSPEALDSASNQPQHF.

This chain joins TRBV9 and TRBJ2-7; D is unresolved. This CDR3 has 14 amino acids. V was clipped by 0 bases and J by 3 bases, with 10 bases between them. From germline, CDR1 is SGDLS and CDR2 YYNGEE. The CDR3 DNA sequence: TGTGCCAGCAGCGTAGAGGACGGAAACTACGAGCAGTACTTC. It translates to CASSVEDGNYEQYF.

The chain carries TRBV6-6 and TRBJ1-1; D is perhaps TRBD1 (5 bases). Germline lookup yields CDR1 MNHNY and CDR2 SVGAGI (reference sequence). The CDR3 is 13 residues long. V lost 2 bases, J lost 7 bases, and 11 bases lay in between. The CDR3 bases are TGTGCCAGCAGTTACCTGGGGGGAAGTGAAGCTTTCTTT. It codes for CASSYLGGSEAFF.

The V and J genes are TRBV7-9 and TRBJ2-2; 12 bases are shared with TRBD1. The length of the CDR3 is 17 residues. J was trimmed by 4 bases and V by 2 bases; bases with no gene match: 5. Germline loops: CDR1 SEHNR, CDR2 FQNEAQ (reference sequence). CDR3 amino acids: CASSLPGTGGFTGELFF. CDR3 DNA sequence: TGTGCCAGCAGCTTACCAGGGACAGGGGGCTTCACCGGGGAGCTGTTTTTT.

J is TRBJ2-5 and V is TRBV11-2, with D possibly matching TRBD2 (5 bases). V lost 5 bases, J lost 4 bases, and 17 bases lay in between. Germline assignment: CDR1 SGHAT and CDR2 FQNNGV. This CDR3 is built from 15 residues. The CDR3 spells CASSPVGELRETQYF. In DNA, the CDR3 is TGTGCCAGCAGCCCGGTCGGGGAATTGAGAGAGACCCAGTACTTC.

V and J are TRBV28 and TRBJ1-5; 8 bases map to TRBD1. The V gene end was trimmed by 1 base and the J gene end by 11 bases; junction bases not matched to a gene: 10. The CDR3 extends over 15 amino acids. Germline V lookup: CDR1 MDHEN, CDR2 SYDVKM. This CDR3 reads CASSLLRDRPGSQHF. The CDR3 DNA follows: TGTGCCAGCAGTTTATTACGGGACAGGCCCGGGTCCCAGCATTTT.

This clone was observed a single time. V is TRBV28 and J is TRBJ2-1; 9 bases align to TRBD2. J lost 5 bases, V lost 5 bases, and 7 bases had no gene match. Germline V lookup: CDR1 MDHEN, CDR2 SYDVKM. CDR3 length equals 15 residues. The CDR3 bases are TGTGCCAGCAGTGATAGGGTAGCGGGAGACAATGAGCAGTTCTTC. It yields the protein CASSDRVAGDNEQFF.

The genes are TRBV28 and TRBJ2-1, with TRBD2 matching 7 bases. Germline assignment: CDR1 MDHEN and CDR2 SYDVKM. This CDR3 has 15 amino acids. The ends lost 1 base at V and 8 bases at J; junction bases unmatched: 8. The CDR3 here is CASSLSGLVIYEQFF. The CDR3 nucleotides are TGTGCCAGCAGTTTATCCGGACTAGTAATTTATGAGCAGTTCTTC.

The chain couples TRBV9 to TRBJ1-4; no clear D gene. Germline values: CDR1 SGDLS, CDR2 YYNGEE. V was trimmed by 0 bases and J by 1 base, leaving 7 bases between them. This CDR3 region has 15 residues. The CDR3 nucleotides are TGTGCCAGCAGCGTAGGAGAGGGAACTAATGAAAAACTGTTTTTT. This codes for CASSVGEGTNEKLFF.